This TCR beta chain was sequenced for a study of patients and donors after allogeneic stem cell transplantation. TCRdb reprocessed the RT-PCR reads via MiXCR and lists one record per CDR3 protein. The repertoire holds 150,000 to 250,000 distinct CDR3 sequences, with 41% as singletons. CDR3 length: 11 residues. CDR1 and CDR2 from the germline V gene are DFQATT and SNEGSKA (reference sequence). Trimming left V 5 bases short and J 4 bases short, with 8 bases between. This chain links TRBV20-1 with TRBJ1-2, with D possibly being TRBD1 (5 bases). Sequencing was performed on blood, either unsorted or a sorted T cell fraction (not recorded which). The clonotype originates from a human donor who was either an allogeneic HSCT recipient or a stem cell or donor lymphocyte infusion donor (not recorded which). It is not recorded whose cells these are; they may come from a transplant donor. Here the CDR3 reads CSAAGGYGYTF. The CDR3 DNA reads TGCAGTGCTGCCGGGGGCTATGGCTACACCTTC.